The clone carrying this T cell receptor (beta chain) was observed a handful of times. As yet, its antigen is unknown. MiXCR was run by TCRdb on the RACE reads, yielding one entry per CDR3 protein. The sample holds 75,000 to 90,000 distinct CDR3 sequences; about 10% are singletons and the top ten take around 3.8%. Indicated time point: patch test 3, about 24 weeks after DPC sensitization. The sample's treatment: therapeutic diphenylcyclopropenone sensitization with weekly scalp DPC. Blood draws preceded each patch test application. This entry comes from a study of human T cells and chemical hapten exposure. On the study more broadly: The patient population, which was mostly female, had alopecia areata, totalis or universalis.

CDR3 length equals 13 residues. V was cut by 6 bases and J by 8 bases, with 13 bases left in between. The germline V gene encodes CDR1 SGHTA and CDR2 FQGNSA. General study findings and limits: A positive correlation with patch test score was found for PT1 expanded TCR counts.

V usage is TRBV7-2 and J usage is TRBJ1-4; tentative D call: TRBD1 (5 bases). This sequence originates from a woman aged 50 to 60 with alopecia areata. Some clones in this sample may be carry-over from other donors' samples. The input for sequencing was whole blood, taken in connection with sensitization to the hapten diphenylcyclopropenone (DPC). The CDR3, as DNA: TGTGCCAGCAGTTACGGGGGGTTGGAAAAACTGTTTTTT. Translation gives CASSYGGLEKLFF.